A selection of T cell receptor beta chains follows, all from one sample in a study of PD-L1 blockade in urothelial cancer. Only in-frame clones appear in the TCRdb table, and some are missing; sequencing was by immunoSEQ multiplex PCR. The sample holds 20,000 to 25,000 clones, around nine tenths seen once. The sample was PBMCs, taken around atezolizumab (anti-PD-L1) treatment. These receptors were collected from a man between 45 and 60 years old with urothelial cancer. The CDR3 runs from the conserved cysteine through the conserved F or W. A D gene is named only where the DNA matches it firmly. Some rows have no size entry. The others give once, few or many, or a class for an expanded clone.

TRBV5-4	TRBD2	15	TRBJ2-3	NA	TGTGCCAGCAGCTTGCAAGCGGGAAGCACAGATACGCAGTATTTT	CASSLQAGSTDTQYF
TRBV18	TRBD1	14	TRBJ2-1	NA	TGTGCCAGCTCACCCGATACAGGGGACAATGAGCAGTTCTTC	CASSPDTGDNEQFF
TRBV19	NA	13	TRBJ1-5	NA	TGTGCCACCGATCGGGGAAGCAATCAGCCCCAGCATTTT	CATDRGSNQPQHF
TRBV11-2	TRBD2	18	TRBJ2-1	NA	TGTGCCAGCAGCTACACGACAGGGCGCGTAGCGGGAGGGTATGAGCAGTTCTTC	CASSYTTGRVAGGYEQFF
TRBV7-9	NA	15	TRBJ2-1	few	TGTGCCAGCAGCTCAAATAACGATCCAGGCAATGAGCAGTTCTTC	CASSSNNDPGNEQFF
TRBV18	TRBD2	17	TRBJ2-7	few	TGTGCCAGCTCACGCGAAGTCGGGGGGAACGTAGACTACGAGCAGTACTTC	CASSREVGGNVDYEQYF
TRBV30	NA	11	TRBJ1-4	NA	TGTGCCTGGAGTATTCGGGAGAAACTGTTTTTT	CAWSIREKLFF
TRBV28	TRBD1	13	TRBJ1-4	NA	TGTGCCAGCAGACAAGACAGGGCCGAAAAACTGTTTTTT	CASRQDRAEKLFF
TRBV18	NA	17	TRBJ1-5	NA	TGTGCCAGCTCACCTTGGGCCACTCCAGGGGGCAATCAGCCCCAGCATTTT	CASSPWATPGGNQPQHF
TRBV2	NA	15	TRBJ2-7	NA	TGTGCCAGCACTGAACGTGCCGCCGGCGGGTACGAGCAGTACTTC	CASTERAAGGYEQYF
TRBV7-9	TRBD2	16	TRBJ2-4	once	TGTGCCAGCAGCCCCCGGGGGGGTCTAGCCAAAAACATTCAGTACTTC	CASSPRGGLAKNIQYF
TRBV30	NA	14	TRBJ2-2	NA	TGTGCCTGGCTGAGGGCCCCTGCCACCGGGGAGCTGTTTTTT	CAWLRAPATGELFF
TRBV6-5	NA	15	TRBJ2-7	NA	TGTGCCAGCAGTTACTCAGGGGTAAGATCCTACGAGCAGTACTTC	CASSYSGVRSYEQYF
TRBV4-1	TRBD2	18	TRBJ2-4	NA	TGCGCCAGCAGCCAAGGGTTGAGGCGGGGGGGAGCCAAAAACATTCAGTACTTC	CASSQGLRRGGAKNIQYF
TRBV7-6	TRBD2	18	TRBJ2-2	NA	TGTGCCAGCACCCCTGTGGGGGGAGGGCCGATAGTCACCGGGGAGCTGTTTTTT	CASTPVGGGPIVTGELFF
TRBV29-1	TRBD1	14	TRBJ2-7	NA	TGCAGCGTGACGTTAAGGACAGGGCTCTACGAGCAGTACTTC	CSVTLRTGLYEQYF
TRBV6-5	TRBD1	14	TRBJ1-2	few	TGTGCCAGCAGTTTACAGGGGTGGGACTATGGCTACACCTTC	CASSLQGWDYGYTF
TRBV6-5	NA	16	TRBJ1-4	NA	TGTGCCAGCAGTTACTCTTCATCCGGGACAAATGAAAAACTGTTTTTT	CASSYSSSGTNEKLFF
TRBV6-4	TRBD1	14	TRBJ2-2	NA	TGTGCCAGCAGTGACGGGACAGAGACCGGGGAGCTGTTTTTT	CASSDGTETGELFF
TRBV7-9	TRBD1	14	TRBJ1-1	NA	TGTGCCAGCAGCTTAGGACCAGGGGGCGGAGGAGCTTTCTTT	CASSLGPGGGGAFF
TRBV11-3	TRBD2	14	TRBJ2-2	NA	TGTGCCAGCAGCTTCGAGCGGGAGTCCGGGGAGCTGTTTTTT	CASSFERESGELFF
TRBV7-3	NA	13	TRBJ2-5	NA	TGTGCCAGCAGGGACAGTGGACACGAGACCCAGTACTTC	CASRDSGHETQYF
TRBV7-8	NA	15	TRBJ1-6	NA	TGTGCCAGCAGCTTTCTCCGGACTAGGAATTCACCCCTCCACTTT	CASSFLRTRNSPLHF
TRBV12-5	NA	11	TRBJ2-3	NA	TGTGCTAGTGCTTACACAGATACGCAGTATTTT	CASAYTDTQYF
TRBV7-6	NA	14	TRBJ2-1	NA	TGTGCCAGCAGCTATGGGCGGGGCAACAATGAGCAGTTCTTC	CASSYGRGNNEQFF
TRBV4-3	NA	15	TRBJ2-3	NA	TGCGCCAGCAGCCAAGATGGCTGGGGGGCAGATACGCAGTATTTT	CASSQDGWGADTQYF
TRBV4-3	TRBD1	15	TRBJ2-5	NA	TGCGCCAGCAGCCAAGAACAGGGGGCTGCGGAGACCCAGTACTTC	CASSQEQGAAETQYF
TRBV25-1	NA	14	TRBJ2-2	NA	TGTGCCAGCAGTGATCTAGCATACACCGGGGAGCTGTTTTTT	CASSDLAYTGELFF
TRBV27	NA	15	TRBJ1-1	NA	TGTGCCAGCAGCTCTGAAAGGAGTATAGACACTGAAGCTTTCTTT	CASSSERSIDTEAFF
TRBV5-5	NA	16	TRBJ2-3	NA	TGTGCCAGCAGCTTTTCGGGAGCCGCTAGCACAGATACGCAGTATTTT	CASSFSGAASTDTQYF
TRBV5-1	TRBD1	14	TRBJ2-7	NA	TGCGCCAGCAGCAGGGACAGGGGAAGGTACGAGCAGTACTTC	CASSRDRGRYEQYF
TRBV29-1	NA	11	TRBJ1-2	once	TGCAGCGTTCCGGGACATCATGGCTACACCTTC	CSVPGHHGYTF
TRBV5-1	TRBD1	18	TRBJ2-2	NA	TGCGCCAGCCCCAGCGACAGGGGGCCTGATTTAGGCACCGGGGAGCTGTTTTTT	CASPSDRGPDLGTGELFF
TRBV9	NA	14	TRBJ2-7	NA	TGTGCCAGCAACAAAAGGGGGATGCCTGACGAGCAGTACTTC	CASNKRGMPDEQYF
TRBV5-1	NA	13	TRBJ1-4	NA	TGCGCCAGCACCCCAGGAGGTAATGAAAAACTGTTTTTT	CASTPGGNEKLFF
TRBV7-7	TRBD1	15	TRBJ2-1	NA	TGTGCTAGCAGCCGCGGACAGGGATCGGGTTATGAGCAGTTCTTC	CASSRGQGSGYEQFF
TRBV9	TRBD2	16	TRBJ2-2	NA	TGTGCCAGCAGCGAACATAGCGGGGGGGCACCCGGGGAGCTGTTTTTT	CASSEHSGGAPGELFF
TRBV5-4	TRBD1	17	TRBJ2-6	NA	TGTGCCAGCAGCAGTCCCGGGACAGGGGCTGGGGCCAACGTCCTGACTTTC	CASSSPGTGAGANVLTF
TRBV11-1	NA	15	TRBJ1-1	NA	TGTGCCAGCAGCTTTCGTCTAACCATGGACACTGAAGCTTTCTTT	CASSFRLTMDTEAFF
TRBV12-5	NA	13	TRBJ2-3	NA	TGTGCTAGTGGTTTGGCCCTAGTTGATACGCAGTATTTT	CASGLALVDTQYF
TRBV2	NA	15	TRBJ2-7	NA	TGTGCCAGCAGTGAAGACTTGGGGAGCTCCTACGAGCAGTACTTC	CASSEDLGSSYEQYF
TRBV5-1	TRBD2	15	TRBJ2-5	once	TGCGCCAGCAGCCAAGGACTAGCGGTTCAAGAGACCCAGTACTTC	CASSQGLAVQETQYF
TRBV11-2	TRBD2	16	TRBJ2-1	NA	TGTGCCAGCAGCTCCTTTGTGACTAGCGGGAGATATGAGCAGTTCTTC	CASSSFVTSGRYEQFF
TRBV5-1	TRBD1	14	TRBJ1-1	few	TGCGCCAGCAGCATGGGAGGGGGACAGGCTGAAGCTTTCTTT	CASSMGGGQAEAFF
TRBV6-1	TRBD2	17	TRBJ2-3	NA	TGTGCCAGCAGTGGCCGGGCTAGCGGCCGAGGGACAGATACGCAGTATTTT	CASSGRASGRGTDTQYF
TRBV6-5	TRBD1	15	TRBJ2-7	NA	TGTGCCAGCAGTTACCTTTACGGGACAGTCTACGAGCAGTACTTC	CASSYLYGTVYEQYF
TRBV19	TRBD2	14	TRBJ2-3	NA	TGTGCCAGCACCAGCGGGAGGGCTTCAGATACGCAGTATTTT	CASTSGRASDTQYF